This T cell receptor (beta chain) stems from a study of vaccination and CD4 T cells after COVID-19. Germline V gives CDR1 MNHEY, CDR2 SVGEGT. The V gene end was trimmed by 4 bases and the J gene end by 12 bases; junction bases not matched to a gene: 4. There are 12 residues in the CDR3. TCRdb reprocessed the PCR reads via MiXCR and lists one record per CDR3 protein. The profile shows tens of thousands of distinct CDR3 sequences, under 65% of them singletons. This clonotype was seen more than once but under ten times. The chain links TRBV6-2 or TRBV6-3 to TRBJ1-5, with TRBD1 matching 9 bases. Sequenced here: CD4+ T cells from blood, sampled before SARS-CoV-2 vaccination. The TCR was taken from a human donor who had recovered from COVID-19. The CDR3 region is CASSWTGDNQHF. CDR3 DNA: TGTGCCAGCAGTTGGACAGGGGATAACCAGCATTTT.